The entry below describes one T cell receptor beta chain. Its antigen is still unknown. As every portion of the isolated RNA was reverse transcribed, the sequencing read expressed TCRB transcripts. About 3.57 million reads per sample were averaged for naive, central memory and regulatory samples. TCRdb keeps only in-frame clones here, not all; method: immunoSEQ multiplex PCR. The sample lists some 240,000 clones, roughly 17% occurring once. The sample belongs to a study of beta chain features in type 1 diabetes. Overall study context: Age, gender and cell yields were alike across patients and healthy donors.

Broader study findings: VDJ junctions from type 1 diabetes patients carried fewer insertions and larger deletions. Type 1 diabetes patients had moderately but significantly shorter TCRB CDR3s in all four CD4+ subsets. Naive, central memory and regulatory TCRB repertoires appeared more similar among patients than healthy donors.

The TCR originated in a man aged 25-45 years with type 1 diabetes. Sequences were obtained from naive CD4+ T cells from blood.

CDR3 sequence: CASSLRQVNSGNTIYF. The CDR3 DNA is TGTGCCAGCAGCTTGAGACAGGTTAACTCTGGAAACACCATATATTTT. The rearrangement links TRBV7-6 to TRBJ1-3; maybe TRBD1 (6 bases). This CDR3 has 16 residues. V was cut by 3 bases and J by 0 bases, with 12 bases left in between. The germline V gene has CDR1 SGHVS and CDR2 FNYEAQ.